The sequence of this T cell receptor (beta chain) was determined in a study of control samples from healthy donors and cancer patients. Profiling relied on immunoSEQ multiplex PCR, and the TCRdb table lists in-frame clones only, not all of them. Of roughly 150,000 clones in the sample, about 86% were seen once. Specimen: blood. This TCR came from a man aged 18 to 29 in good health.

This chain's CDR3 is CASSFYLVGVDEQFF. CDR3 bases: TGTGCCAGCAGCTTTTACCTAGTGGGTGTGGATGAGCAGTTCTTC. The chain uses TRBV7-2 and TRBJ2-1; D uncertain. The V gene lost 3 bases and the J gene lost 8 bases, with 17 bases spanning the gap. This CDR3 spans 15 amino acids. Germline V gives CDR1 SGHTA, CDR2 FQGNSA.